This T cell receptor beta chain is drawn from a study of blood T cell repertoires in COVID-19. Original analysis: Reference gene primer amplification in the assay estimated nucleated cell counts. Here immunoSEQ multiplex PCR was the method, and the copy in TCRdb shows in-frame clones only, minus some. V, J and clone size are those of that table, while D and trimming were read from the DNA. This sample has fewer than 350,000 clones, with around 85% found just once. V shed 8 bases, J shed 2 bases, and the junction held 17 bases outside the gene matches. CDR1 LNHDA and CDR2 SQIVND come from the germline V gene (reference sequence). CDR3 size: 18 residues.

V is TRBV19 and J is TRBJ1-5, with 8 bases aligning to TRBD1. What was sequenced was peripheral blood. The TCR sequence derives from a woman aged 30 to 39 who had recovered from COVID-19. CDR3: CASGEWTGRRAGNQPQHF. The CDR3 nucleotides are TGTGCCAGTGGAGAATGGACAGGGCGAAGGGCGGGCAATCAGCCCCAGCATTTT.